This passage covers 20 T cell receptor beta chains from one sample sequenced in a study of T cells in Graves' hyperthyroidism and ophthalmopathy. Researchers took RNA transcripts and amplified the TCR beta CDR3 regions from them. HTBI primers were employed in a first-round RT-PCR of the TCR CDR3. TCRdb itself ran the multiplex PCR reads through MiXCR, one entry per CDR3 protein. Of about 570,000 distinct CDR3 sequences detected, about 14% appear once; the ten largest clones hold roughly 14%. Specimen: blood. The source is a woman in her thirties or forties with Graves' hyperthyroidism.

This clonotype was observed at least ten times. V gene TRBV6-1 combines with J gene TRBJ2-7; D is unresolved. V lost 6 bases, J lost 0 bases, and 15 bases lay in between. This CDR3 is 15 amino acids long. The germline gives CDR1 MNHNS, CDR2 SASEGT. The CDR3 is CASSRTTTNSYEQYF. The CDR3 coding sequence is TGTGCCAGCAGCCGCACGACCACGAACTCCTACGAGCAGTACTTC.

This chain uses TRBV19 with TRBJ2-2; D unclear. V was cut by 1 base and J by 3 bases, with 9 bases left in between. Per germline, CDR1 LNHDA and CDR2 SQIVND (reference sequence). The CDR3 sequence is 15 residues long. CDR3 sequence (DNA): TGTGCCAGTAGTATAGGCCCCCCCGACACCGGGGAGCTGTTTTTT. This translates into CASSIGPPDTGELFF.

This clonotype was observed many times. This rearrangement joins TRBV28 to TRBJ2-7, with 9 bases aligning to TRBD1. The CDR3 spans 16 residues. Germline-derived CDR1 and CDR2 are MDHEN and SYDVKM. The trim removed 4 bases at V and 5 bases at J, leaving 12 bases unmatched. CDR3 loop: CASSSTMGQGGNEQYF. DNA for the CDR3: TGTGCCAGCAGTTCCACCATGGGACAGGGTGGAAACGAGCAGTACTTC.

This clonotype appeared many times. This chain connects TRBV6-5 to TRBJ2-1; D ambiguous. Trimming left V 0 bases short and J 2 bases short, with 11 bases between. Germline CDR1 and CDR2: MNHEY and SVGAGI. The CDR3 has 16 residues. As DNA, the CDR3 is TGTGCCAGCAGTTACTCGTTAGGGTCTGCCTACAATGAGCAGTTCTTC. It codes for CASSYSLGSAYNEQFF.

This clonotype was observed many times. The V gene is TRBV5-1, the J gene TRBJ1-1, with D possibly TRBD1 on 5 matching bases. The CDR3 sequence is 17 residues long. V lost 0 bases and J 1 base, leaving 16 bases between the germline ends. CDR1 and CDR2 from the germline V gene are SGHRS and YFSETQ. The CDR3 protein is CASSLVGRGVQNTEAFF. The CDR3 coding sequence is TGCGCCAGCAGCTTGGTCGGAAGAGGGGTACAGAACACTGAAGCTTTCTTT. The full variable domain, with the rest looked up from reference TRBV5-1 and TRBJ1-1, is KAGVTQTPRYLIKTRGQQVTLSCSPISGHRSVSWYQQTPGQGLQFLFEYFSETQRNKGNFPGRFSGRQFSNSRSEMNVSTLELGDSALYLCASSLVGRGVQNTEAFFGQGTRLTVV.

The V and J genes are TRBV12-5 and TRBJ2-3; D is unclear. The CDR3 totals 12 residues. Germline CDR1 reads LGHNT; CDR2 reads FRNRAP. The germline V and J ends were trimmed by 3 bases and 6 bases, with 7 bases remaining between them. The CDR3 DNA sequence: TGTGCTAGTGGTTTTTCATCCGATACGCAGTATTTT. It is translated as CASGFSSDTQYF.

This clonotype has just a few counts. The chain joins TRBV9 to TRBJ2-3; 7 bases line up with TRBD2. Germline V gene sequence: CDR1 SGDLS, CDR2 YYNGEE. The J segment lost 2 bases and the V segment lost 0 bases, leaving 3 bases of the junction unmatched. The CDR3 consists of 15 residues. CDR3 in amino acids: CASSVAGGLTDTQYF. The CDR3 nucleotides are TGTGCCAGCAGCGTAGCGGGAGGACTCACAGATACGCAGTATTTT.

The table lists this clonotype with many counts. The V gene is TRBV12-3 or TRBV12-4, the J gene TRBJ1-3; D gene ambiguous. V was pared by 6 bases and J by 8 bases, with 17 bases between. The CDR3 runs to 14 residues. The CDR3 DNA reads TGTGCCAGCAGGTTGGAAGCGTTGTTGGACACCATATATTTT. Amino acids: CASRLEALLDTIYF.

V is TRBV19 and J is TRBJ2-2; D gene unclear. This CDR3 is 17 amino acids long. From germline, CDR1 is LNHDA and CDR2 SQIVND (reference sequence). Trimming removed 1 base from V and 7 bases from J, with 19 bases in between. CDR3 loop: CASSIVSTYSSDGELFF. DNA for the CDR3: TGTGCCAGTAGTATAGTGAGCACATATTCTAGTGACGGGGAGCTGTTTTTT.

The chain carries TRBV6-1 and TRBJ2-1; no reliable D call. Germline V gene lookup returns CDR1 MNHNS and CDR2 SASEGT. V was trimmed by 2 bases and J by 8 bases, leaving 16 bases between them. The CDR3 is 15 residues long. The CDR3 sequence: CASSEIAGPDDEQFF. The CDR3, as DNA: TGTGCCAGCAGTGAAATAGCAGGCCCCGACGATGAGCAGTTCTTC.

This clonotype was seen just once. This CDR3 is missing its conserved last phenylalanine or tryptophan, likely due to a read error. V gene TRBV2 combines with J gene TRBJ1-5, with D maybe TRBD1 (6 bases). The CDR3 sequence is 13 residues long. Trimming took off 7 bases at V and 5 bases at J, with 12 bases between the two ends. CDR1 is SNHLY, CDR2 FYNNEI, per germline. The CDR3 here is CASKGTRDQPQHL. For the CDR3, the DNA is TGTGCCAGCAAAGGGACAAGGGATCAGCCCCAGCATCTT.

This clonotype was counted many times. For the CDR3, the DNA is TGTGCCAGCATCGACAGGGGGGGCTCCTACAATGAGCAGTTCTTC. Protein product: CASIDRGGSYNEQFF. The chain links TRBV12-3 or TRBV12-4 to TRBJ2-1; TRBD1 agrees at 9 bases. The CDR3 covers 15 residues. After removal of 7 bases from V and 0 bases from J, the junction contained 4 bases not matched to a gene.

This clonotype was seen at least ten times. V is TRBV11-2 and J is TRBJ2-1; 8 bases fit TRBD1. The V gene's germline CDR1 is SGHAT and CDR2 FQNNGV. Unmatched junction bases numbered 13, after V lost 5 bases and J lost 7 bases. CDR3 length: 16 residues. CDR3 DNA: TGTGCCAGCAGCCACAGGGGGAAGAACCTAGTAAATGAGCAGTTCTTC. Protein sequence: CASSHRGKNLVNEQFF.

This clonotype appeared a few times. This chain uses TRBV30 with TRBJ2-7; the D is unclear. CDR3 length equals 11 residues. V was cut by 2 bases and J by 2 bases, with 4 bases left in between. Germline V gives CDR1 GTSNPN, CDR2 SVGIG (reference sequence). DNA for the CDR3: TGTGCCTGGAGTCGGACCTACGAGCAGTACTTC. Its protein product is CAWSRTYEQYF.

The chain recombines TRBV12-3 or TRBV12-4 with TRBJ2-1, with 7 bases lining up with TRBD1. V dropped 7 bases and J dropped 5; count of bases not matched to a gene: 8. The CDR3 runs to 14 residues. The CDR3 sequence is CASTRQGSHNEQFF. The CDR3 DNA is TGTGCCAGCACCCGACAGGGTTCTCACAATGAGCAGTTCTTC.

This clonotype was counted between two and nine times. The gene calls are TRBV2 and TRBJ2-1; 7 bases are shared with TRBD1. The length of the CDR3 is 15 residues. After removal of 4 bases from V and 6 bases from J, the junction contained 9 bases not matched to a gene. In germline, CDR1 is SNHLY, CDR2 FYNNEI. CDR3 coding DNA: TGTGCCAGCAGTGGGAAAGGGGGCCGAGTCAATGAGCAGTTCTTC. This gives the protein CASSGKGGRVNEQFF.

As regards this clonotype: No conserved phenylalanine or tryptophan ends this CDR3, so it is likely a read error. The chain is built from TRBV11-2 and TRBJ2-3; 10 nucleotides line up with TRBD2. The CDR3 sequence is 18 residues long. V trimming: 3 bases; J trimming: 2 bases; junction bases outside the gene matches: 11. Germline CDR1 SGHAT, CDR2 FQNNGV. In nucleotides, the CDR3 is TGTGCCAGCAGCTTTATTTGCCGGACTAGCGGAGACACAGATACGCAGTATCTT. Protein sequence: CASSFICRTSGDTDTQYL.

Many counts were recorded for this clonotype. The chain carries TRBV7-3 and TRBJ2-1, with 10 bases identical to TRBD2. V was clipped by 4 bases and J by 9 bases; unmatched bases: 9. Germline-derived CDR1 and CDR2 are SGHTA and FQGTGA. This CDR3 has 15 amino acids. The CDR3 reads CASSSGLASSSEQFF. CDR3 DNA sequence: TGTGCCAGCAGCTCGGGACTAGCGAGTTCTAGTGAGCAGTTCTTC.

The rearrangement uses TRBV4-1 and TRBJ2-7; 13 bases match TRBD2. Germline V lookup: CDR1 MGHRA, CDR2 YSYEKL. V was pared by 1 base and J by 3 bases, with 6 bases of the junction left unmatched. The length of the CDR3 is 17 residues. Written as DNA, the CDR3 is TGCGCCAGCAGCCAAGCTACCGGACTAGCGGGAGACTACGAGCAGTACTTC. Amino acids: CASSQATGLAGDYEQYF.

This clonotype was recorded at least ten times. The chain employs TRBV7-2 and TRBJ2-3; 8 bases align to TRBD2. CDR1 SGHTA and CDR2 FQGNSA come from the germline V gene. The V and J ends lost 1 base and 0 bases, in that order; junction bases with no gene match: 6. This CDR3 contains 17 residues. CDR3 in DNA: TGTGCCAGCAGCTTAGATCTACTAGCGGCTAGCACAGATACGCAGTATTTT. This translates into CASSLDLLAASTDTQYF.